This T cell receptor beta chain was profiled in a study of shared clonotypes between healthy human individuals. About the study: Per donor, CD8 memory used one plate, CD8 naive used two, CD4 memory used three and CD4 naive used three. Study conclusions and caveats: The study generally estimated greater richness for naive than memory subsets.

Both subsets, CD45RA+ naive and CD45RA-negative memory, were split from the CD4+ cells. Between the trimmed V and J ends, which lost 6 bases and 1 base, there was a span of 17 bases. The CDR3 is made up of 15 amino acids. Germline V gene lookup returns CDR1 SGHRS and CDR2 YFSETQ. Researchers divided each subset's genomic DNA evenly across several immunoSEQ plates. Profiling relied on immunoSEQ multiplex PCR, and the TCRdb table lists in-frame clones only, not all of them. The data show roughly 1,500,000 clones, with approximately 98% seen just once and about 0.42% held by the top ten. In regard to this clone: Its antigen is unknown.

This sequence originates from a young man in good health. V gene TRBV5-1 combines with J gene TRBJ2-7; D uncertain. The sequenced sample consisted of naive CD4+ T cells sorted from blood. Subset: CD45RA+ positively selected. CDR3 nucleotide sequence: TGCGCCAGCACCGCTTGGGATGGTGCGTCCTACGAGCAGTACTTC. This encodes CASTAWDGASYEQYF.